The clone carrying this T cell receptor (beta chain) was picked up one time. The entry originates in a study of blood T cell repertoires in COVID-19. Study overall: Samples came from the United States, Italy and Spain, spanning acute and convalescent COVID-19. T cells, B-cell-depleted T cells, or PBMCs supplied cDNA or gDNA.

CDR1 and CDR2 (germline): MNHEY, SMNVEV (reference sequence). This CDR3 has 15 amino acids. V was pared by 7 bases and J by 0 bases, with 13 bases between. In the study's own analysis: Estimated nucleated cell counts came from reference gene primer amplification. Profiled with immunoSEQ multiplex PCR; TCRdb holds only in-frame clones, not every one. V and J calls and clone size are copied from that table; D and trimming were computed from the DNA. The repertoire holds some 150,000 clones, with about 79% as singletons. The rearrangement uses TRBV27 and TRBJ1-3; D might be TRBD1 (6 bases). Sequenced material: peripheral blood. This TCR came from an older woman with acute or convalescent COVID-19. This CDR3 is CASKQQGSSGNTIYF. CDR3 coding DNA: TGTGCCAGCAAGCAACAGGGCAGCTCTGGAAACACCATATATTTT.